Each of the 5 T cell receptor beta chains below was sequenced from the same sample in a study of T cell changes during pregnancy in multiple sclerosis. Method: immunoSEQ multiplex PCR; TCRdb's copy keeps in-frame clones and lacks some. The sample shows 35,000 to 50,000 clones, 88% of them seen only once. The specimen was CD4+ T cells from peripheral blood mononuclear cells, collected in the second trimester of pregnancy. All receptors derive from a female donor with multiple sclerosis, enrolled in a pregnancy study.

The J gene is TRBJ2-3, the V gene TRBV6-6; possible D gene TRBD2, 5 bases. This CDR3 spans 13 amino acids. Trimming took off 9 bases at V and 2 bases at J, with 12 bases between the two ends. CDR1 and CDR2 (germline): MNHNY, SVGAGI (reference sequence). CDR3 bases: TGTGCCAGTACCCGGGGTTCCACAGATACGCAGTATTTT. Protein sequence: CASTRGSTDTQYF.

The rearrangement links TRBV2 to TRBJ2-1; 12 bases fit TRBD2. The V gene's germline CDR1 is SNHLY and CDR2 FYNNEI. V lost 6 bases, J lost 5 bases, and 5 bases stayed unmatched. CDR3 size: 15 residues. DNA of the CDR3: TGTGCCAGCAGACTAGCGGGAGGTTCCCACAATGAGCAGTTCTTC. It translates to CASRLAGGSHNEQFF.

This chain links TRBV5-6 with TRBJ1-1; possibly TRBD1 for D (6 bases). The CDR3 loop spans 14 amino acids. The V gene lost 5 bases and the J gene lost 4 bases, with 15 bases spanning the gap. Looked up from germline, CDR1 is SGHDT and CDR2 is YYEEEE. This CDR3 reads CASRDRAGATEAFF. CDR3 sequence (DNA): TGTGCCAGCAGAGATAGGGCAGGGGCCACTGAAGCTTTCTTT. The variable domain in full, with the rest retrieved from reference TRBV5-6 and TRBJ1-1, is DAGVTQSPTHLIKTRGQQVTLRCSPKSGHDTVSWYQQALGQGPQFIFQYYEEEERQRGNFPDRFSGHQFPNYSSELNVNALLLGDSALYLCASRDRAGATEAFFGQGTRLTVV.

The V and J genes are TRBV27 and TRBJ1-1; D is perhaps TRBD1 (5 bases). Germline V gene sequence: CDR1 MNHEY, CDR2 SMNVEV (reference sequence). The CDR3 runs to 13 residues. V dropped 6 bases and J dropped 11 bases, with 19 bases sitting between them. CDR3 in amino acids: CASSILGRARAFF. The CDR3 region has the DNA TGTGCCAGCAGCATATTGGGCAGGGCAAGGGCTTTCTTT.

The V and J genes are TRBV9 and TRBJ1-5; unclear D gene. Trimming shortened V by 0 bases and J by 5 bases, and 18 bases separated the two germline ends. Germline V gives CDR1 SGDLS, CDR2 YYNGEE. The CDR3 extends over 17 amino acids. The CDR3 nucleotides read TGTGCCAGCAGCGTAGCTCCGTTACCCAGCGGTGATCAGCCCCAGCATTTT. Amino acid sequence: CASSVAPLPSGDQPQHF. The whole variable domain, remainder taken from reference TRBV9 and TRBJ1-5, is DSGVTQTPKHLITATGQRVTLRCSPRSGDLSVYWYQQSLDQGLQFLIQYYNGEERAKGNILERFSAQQFPDLHSELNLSSLELGDSALYFCASSVAPLPSGDQPQHFGDGTRLSIL.